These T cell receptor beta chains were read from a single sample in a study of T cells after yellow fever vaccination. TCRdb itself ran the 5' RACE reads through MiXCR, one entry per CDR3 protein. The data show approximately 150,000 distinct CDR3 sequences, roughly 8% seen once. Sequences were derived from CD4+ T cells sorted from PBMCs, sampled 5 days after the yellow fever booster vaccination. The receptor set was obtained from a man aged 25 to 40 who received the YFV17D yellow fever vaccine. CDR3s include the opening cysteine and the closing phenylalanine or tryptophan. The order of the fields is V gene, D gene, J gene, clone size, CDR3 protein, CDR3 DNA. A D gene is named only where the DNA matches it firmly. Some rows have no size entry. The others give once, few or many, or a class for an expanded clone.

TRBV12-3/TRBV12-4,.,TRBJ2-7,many,CASTLDRLNEQYF,TGTGCCAGCACCCTTGACAGGCTCAACGAGCAGTACTTC
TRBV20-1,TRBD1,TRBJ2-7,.,CCAIKTGTGFLIEQYF,TGCTGTGCGATTAAAACCGGGACAGGGTTTTTGATCGAGCAGTACTTC
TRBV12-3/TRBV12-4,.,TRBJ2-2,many,CASSPNRWGRTGELFF,TGTGCCAGCAGTCCTAATCGGTGGGGTAGAACCGGGGAGCTGTTTTTT
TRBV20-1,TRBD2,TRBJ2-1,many,CSASSNERDSYNEQFF,TGCAGTGCTAGTTCCAACGAGCGGGATTCCTACAATGAGCAGTTCTTC
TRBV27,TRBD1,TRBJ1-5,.,CASSLEGAHQPQHF,TGTGCCAGCAGTTTGGAGGGGGCCCATCAGCCCCAGCATTTT
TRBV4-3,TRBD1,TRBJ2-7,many,CASSLNPGQAYEQYF,TGCGCCAGCAGCTTGAATCCGGGACAGGCCTACGAGCAGTACTTC
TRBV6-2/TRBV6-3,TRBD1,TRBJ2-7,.,CASSLTTGGYQQYF,TGTGCCAGCAGTCTAACGACAGGGGGCTACCAGCAGTACTTC
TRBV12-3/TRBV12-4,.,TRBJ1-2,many,CASNLPPGRYYGYTF,TGTGCCAGCAATCTCCCGCCAGGCAGATACTATGGCTACACCTTC
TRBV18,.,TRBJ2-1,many,CASSPRASGPSYNEQFF,TGTGCCAGCTCACCTCGCGCTTCGGGGCCCTCCTACAATGAGCAGTTCTTC
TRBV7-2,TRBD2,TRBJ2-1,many,CASSLVSGWDNEQFF,TGTGCCAGCAGCTTAGTTAGCGGGTGGGACAATGAGCAGTTCTTC
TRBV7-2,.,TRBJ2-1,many,CASSGPYNEQFF,TGTGCCAGCAGCGGACCCTACAATGAGCAGTTCTTC
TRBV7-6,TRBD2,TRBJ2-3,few,CASTGGTSLTDTQYF,TGTGCCAGCACGGGAGGGACTAGTTTAACAGATACGCAGTATTTT
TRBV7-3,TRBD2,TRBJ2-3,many,CASSLFSTSGSSGDTQYF,TGTGCCAGCAGCTTATTCTCTACTAGCGGGAGTTCGGGAGATACGCAGTATTTT
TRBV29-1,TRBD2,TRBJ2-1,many,CSVERLAEVNEQFF,TGCAGCGTTGAAAGACTAGCGGAGGTCAATGAGCAGTTCTTC
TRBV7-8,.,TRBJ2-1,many,CASSLVGPKYNEQFF,TGTGCCAGCAGCTTGGTCGGGCCCAAGTACAATGAGCAGTTCTTC
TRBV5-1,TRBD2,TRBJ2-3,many,CASSSWAGAGTDTQYF,TGCGCCAGCAGCTCGTGGGCGGGAGCGGGGACAGATACGCAGTATTTT
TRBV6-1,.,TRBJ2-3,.,CASSGGDTQYF,TGTGCCAGCAGTGGGGGAGATACGCAGTATTTT
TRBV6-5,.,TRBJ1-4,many,CASSYSKADTRLFF,TGTGCCAGCAGTTACTCGAAGGCAGATACTAGACTGTTTTTT
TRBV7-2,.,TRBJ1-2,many,CASSYPGTENYGYTF,TGTGCCAGCAGCTACCCCGGGACCGAGAACTATGGCTACACCTTC
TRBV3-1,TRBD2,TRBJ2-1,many,CASSQLAGGDNEQFF,TGTGCCAGCAGCCAACTAGCGGGAGGGGATAATGAGCAGTTCTTC
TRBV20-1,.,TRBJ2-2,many,CSAREPFTNTGELFF,TGCAGTGCTAGAGAGCCATTCACGAACACCGGGGAGCTGTTTTTT
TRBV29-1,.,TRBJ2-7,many,CSVVESSYEQYF,TGCAGCGTTGTGGAAAGCTCCTACGAGCAGTACTTC